A single sample is the source of the 19 T cell receptor beta chains below, sequenced in a study of OX40 agonist ivuxolimab in advanced cancers. Assay used: immunoSEQ multiplex PCR; TCRdb lists only in-frame clones, some missing. The sample has about 51,000 clones, about 77% seen once; the top ten hold around 2%. This specimen consisted of CD4+ or CD8+ T cells sorted from blood, obtained in a trial of the OX40 agonist ivuxolimab. Every receptor here comes from an adult with an advanced solid tumor such as melanoma, head and neck, liver or kidney cancer.

The chain couples TRBV27 to TRBJ1-2; TRBD1 is a possible D gene (6 bases). Germline V gene data show CDR1 as MNHEY and CDR2 as SMNVEV (reference sequence). Trimming removed 4 bases from V and 4 bases from J, with 13 bases in between. The CDR3 runs 14 residues. The CDR3 reads CASSSSTGTYGYTF. CDR3 DNA sequence: TGTGCCAGCAGTTCCTCAACAGGGACCTATGGCTACACCTTC.

This clone was found once. V and J are TRBV28 and TRBJ1-4; D is ambiguous. The V and J ends lost 3 bases and 5 bases respectively, with 16 bases between them. Germline loops: CDR1 MDHEN, CDR2 SYDVKM. CDR3 length: 16 residues. The CDR3 bases are TGTGCCAGCAGTTTCTCCCACACCCCCTTGAATGAAAAACTGTTTTTT. Its translation: CASSFSHTPLNEKLFF.

The J gene is TRBJ2-7, the V gene TRBV18; D possibly matches TRBD1 or TRBD2 (5 bases each). V was clipped by 3 bases and J by 6 bases, with 12 bases between them. CDR1 and CDR2 from the germline V gene are KGHSH and LQKENI. The CDR3 loop spans 13 amino acids. Here the CDR3 reads CASSPVEGREQYF. For the CDR3, the DNA is TGTGCCAGCTCACCCGTAGAGGGGCGCGAGCAGTACTTC.

The V and J genes are TRBV5-6 and TRBJ2-3, with D perhaps TRBD1 (6 bases). The CDR3 is 13 amino acids. Trimming stripped 4 bases from V and 5 bases from J, with 11 bases between. Germline lookup yields CDR1 SGHDT and CDR2 YYEEEE. CDR3 sequence (DNA): TGTGCCAGCAGCCTTACAGGGATAGATACGCAGTATTTT. Translation gives CASSLTGIDTQYF. The complete variable domain, with remaining parts taken from reference TRBV5-6 and TRBJ2-3, reads DAGVTQSPTHLIKTRGQQVTLRCSPKSGHDTVSWYQQALGQGPQFIFQYYEEEERQRGNFPDRFSGHQFPNYSSELNVNALLLGDSALYLCASSLTGIDTQYFGPGTRLTVL.

The chain employs TRBV28 and TRBJ1-4, with 7 nucleotides matching TRBD1. The CDR3 totals 14 residues. Germline CDR1 MDHEN, CDR2 SYDVKM. Losses at the gene ends were 6 bases for V and 7 bases for J; bases not matched to a gene: 8. In nucleotides, the CDR3 is TGTGCCAGCAGCGGAGGGACAGTGAGTGAAAAACTGTTTTTT. Translating it yields CASSGGTVSEKLFF.

This chain uses TRBV9 with TRBJ1-6; D perhaps matches TRBD1 (5 bases). The CDR3 loop spans 18 amino acids. V was trimmed by 0 bases and J by 9 bases, leaving 22 bases between them. Germline loops: CDR1 SGDLS, CDR2 YYNGEE. The CDR3 region is CASSVGRKGAVRGSPLHF. In nucleotides, the CDR3 is TGTGCCAGCAGCGTAGGCCGTAAAGGGGCTGTTAGAGGTTCACCCCTCCACTTT.

This clone has more than one count but fewer than ten. The chain links TRBV7-9 to TRBJ2-3; TRBD2 aligns across 7 bases. The CDR3 covers 17 residues. Germline V gene data show CDR1 as SEHNR and CDR2 as FQNEAQ (reference sequence). V trimming: 0 bases; J trimming: 0 bases; junction bases outside the gene matches: 6. CDR3 bases: TGTGCCAGCAGCTTAGCCCACATAGCGGGCAGCACAGATACGCAGTATTTT. Translating it yields CASSLAHIAGSTDTQYF.

The gene calls are TRBV11-2 and TRBJ2-1; D is ambiguous. V was clipped by 0 bases and J by 12 bases, with 9 bases between them. This CDR3 spans 12 amino acids. CDR1 and CDR2 from the germline V gene are SGHAT and FQNNGV. The CDR3 region is CASSLDWNTQFF. DNA of the CDR3: TGTGCCAGCAGCTTAGACTGGAATACGCAGTTCTTC.

CDR3 in amino acids: CASSLAGTDTQYF. In DNA form, the CDR3 reads TGTGCCAGCAGCCTAGCGGGCACAGATACGCAGTATTTT. This chain uses TRBV5-4 with TRBJ2-3; 7 bases fit TRBD2. The CDR3 totals 13 residues. Germline V gene sequence: CDR1 SGHNT, CDR2 YYREEE (reference sequence). Trimming removed 4 bases from V and 1 base from J; junction bases left unmatched: 0.

This clone was picked up one time. The rearrangement uses TRBV7-3 and TRBJ2-1; the match to TRBD1 covers 7 bases. The CDR3 totals 14 residues. The junction had 7 bases not matched to a gene; V was cut back by 5 bases and J by 6 bases. CDR1 and CDR2 from the germline V gene are SGHTA and FQGTGA. The CDR3, as DNA: TGTGCCAGCAGCCTGACAGGGTTAGTCAATGAGCAGTTCTTC. It is translated as CASSLTGLVNEQFF.

The V and J genes are TRBV28 and TRBJ1-6, with D possibly matching TRBD1 (5 bases). Germline V gives CDR1 MDHEN, CDR2 SYDVKM. This CDR3 spans 15 amino acids. The V end was cut by 4 bases, the J end by 6 bases, with 13 bases between. The CDR3 DNA reads as TGTGCCAGCAGTTCTTCCGGCAGGGCTAATTCACCCCTCCACTTT. Protein: CASSSSGRANSPLHF.

The rearrangement joins TRBV2 to TRBJ1-2, with no clear D. V shed 8 bases and J shed 1 base, with 2 bases lying between them. Germline CDR1 is SNHLY and CDR2 is FYNNEI. The length of the CDR3 is 10 residues. Here the CDR3 reads CASGNYGYTF. The CDR3 region has the DNA TGTGCCAGCGGTAACTATGGCTACACCTTC.

This clone was seen only a few times. CDR3 nucleotide sequence: TGTGCCAGCAGCCAAGAGGGCCTCCAGGGTTCGGACACTGAAGCTTTCTTT. Protein sequence: CASSQEGLQGSDTEAFF. This chain connects TRBV14 to TRBJ1-1; D might be TRBD1 (5 bases). Germline assignment: CDR1 SGHDN and CDR2 FVKESK. V lost 0 bases and J lost 3, with 17 bases in between. The CDR3 is made up of 17 amino acids.

V gene TRBV5-5 combines with J gene TRBJ2-7, with D hard to call. Trimming stripped 3 bases from V and 3 bases from J, with 7 bases between. This CDR3 is 12 amino acids long. The germline V gene encodes CDR1 SGHKS and CDR2 YYEKEE (reference sequence). The CDR3 spells CASSYVDYEQYF. CDR3 DNA: TGTGCCAGCAGCTACGTGGACTACGAGCAGTACTTC. The full variable domain, with the rest looked up from reference TRBV5-5 and TRBJ2-7, is DAGVTQSPTHLIKTRGQQVTLRCSPISGHKSVSWYQQVLGQGPQFIFQYYEKEERGRGNFPDRFSARQFPNYSSELNVNALLLGDSALYLCASSYVDYEQYFGPGTRLTVT.

V usage is TRBV19 and J usage is TRBJ2-5, with 7 bases fitting TRBD1. Germline V gene sequence: CDR1 LNHDA, CDR2 SQIVND (reference sequence). Losses at the gene ends were 6 bases for V and 2 bases for J; bases not matched to a gene: 12. The CDR3 has 16 amino acids. The CDR3 region is CASSRGMTGSQETQYF. The CDR3 DNA follows: TGTGCCAGTAGCCGAGGAATGACAGGGAGTCAAGAGACCCAGTACTTC. Full variable domain (outside the CDR3, taken from reference TRBV19 and TRBJ2-5): DGGITQSPKYLFRKEGQNVTLSCEQNLNHDAMYWYRQDPGQGLRLIYYSQIVNDFQKGDIAEGYSVSREKKESFPLTVTSAQKNPTAFYLCASSRGMTGSQETQYFGPGTRLLVL.

The CDR3 reads CASKRGSEGDTQYF. CDR3 DNA sequence: TGTGCCAGCAAGCGGGGGTCGGAGGGAGATACGCAGTATTTT. The rearrangement joins TRBV2 to TRBJ2-3, with 8 bases matching TRBD2. This CDR3 spans 14 amino acids. CDR1 is SNHLY, CDR2 FYNNEI, per germline. V gave up 7 bases and J gave up 5 bases; unmatched junction bases: 8.

This clone is medium-sized in the sample. The CDR3 nucleotides are TGTGCCAGCAGTCCCGCCGGGACATACGGAAACACCATATATTTT. This translates into CASSPAGTYGNTIYF. V is TRBV28 and J is TRBJ1-3, with D perhaps matching TRBD1 (6 bases). V dropped 5 bases and J dropped 4 bases, with 15 bases sitting between them. This CDR3 region has 15 residues. Per germline, CDR1 MDHEN and CDR2 SYDVKM.

The V gene is TRBV18, the J gene TRBJ2-3; tentatively, D is TRBD1 or TRBD2 (6 bases each). Germline values: CDR1 KGHSH, CDR2 LQKENI. The CDR3 runs to 16 residues. Trimming cost V 3 bases and J 3 bases, with 16 bases left between them. The chain's CDR3 is CASSPGFGGQTDTQYF. The CDR3 DNA is TGTGCCAGCTCACCCGGCTTTGGGGGGCAGACAGATACGCAGTATTTT.

The rearrangement uses TRBV28 and TRBJ2-1; D perhaps matches TRBD2 (6 bases). The germline V gene encodes CDR1 MDHEN and CDR2 SYDVKM. V was shortened by 3 bases and J by 7 bases, with 10 bases between the two germline ends. The CDR3 is 13 amino acids. In nucleotides, the CDR3 is TGTGCCAGCAGTTTCGTCGGGAGTAATGAGCAGTTCTTC. It is translated as CASSFVGSNEQFF.